Described below is a single T cell receptor (beta chain) sequence and its context. Its antigen remains unknown. A 120-subject validation cohort, separate from the roughly 680-subject first cohort, supplied the donors. This record belongs to a study of cytomegalovirus exposure and HLA in healthy donors. Study results and limitations: The listing of 150 to 200 TCR beta chains classed them as cytomegalovirus-associated. Usually a TCR sequence was rare, but some public TCRs were found in many donors. The classifier reportedly diagnosed cytomegalovirus status with high specificity and sensitivity.

Produced via immunoSEQ multiplex PCR; TCRdb's table is partial and in-frame only. The top ten clones hold 1.4% of a sample with 71,000 or so clones, roughly 94% of them seen once. Germline lookup yields CDR1 SGHRS and CDR2 YFSETQ. V lost 1 base, J lost 7 bases, and 30 bases stayed unmatched. The CDR3 consists of 23 residues. J is TRBJ2-1 and V is TRBV5-1, with 9 positions matching TRBD2. Sequencing was performed on PBMCs. This clonotype was sampled from a man younger than 35 in good health and CMV-seropositive. CDR3 amino acids: CASSLLFFWKEGAAGGPVNEQFF. The CDR3 DNA sequence: TGCGCCAGCAGCTTGCTTTTCTTCTGGAAGGAAGGGGCTGCGGGAGGGCCTGTTAATGAGCAGTTCTTC.